This T cell receptor (beta chain) was recorded in a study of shared clonotypes between healthy human individuals. TCRdb's copy holds only in-frame clones and misses some; the assay was immunoSEQ multiplex PCR. The sample contains approximately 350,000 clones, approximately 74% of which appear only once. Germline assignment: CDR1 GTSNPN and CDR2 SVGIG (reference sequence). The ends lost 2 bases at V and 7 bases at J; junction bases unmatched: 9. The CDR3 is 14 amino acids. The source of this sequence is a man aged 25 to 45 in good health. The V gene is TRBV30, the J gene TRBJ2-7, with 9 bases lining up with TRBD1. The sequenced sample was memory CD4+ T cells sorted from blood. Subset reported: CD45RA-negative fraction. CDR3 sequence: CAWSSGQGPEEQYF. The CDR3 coding sequence is TGTGCCTGGAGTTCTGGACAGGGGCCGGAAGAGCAGTACTTC.